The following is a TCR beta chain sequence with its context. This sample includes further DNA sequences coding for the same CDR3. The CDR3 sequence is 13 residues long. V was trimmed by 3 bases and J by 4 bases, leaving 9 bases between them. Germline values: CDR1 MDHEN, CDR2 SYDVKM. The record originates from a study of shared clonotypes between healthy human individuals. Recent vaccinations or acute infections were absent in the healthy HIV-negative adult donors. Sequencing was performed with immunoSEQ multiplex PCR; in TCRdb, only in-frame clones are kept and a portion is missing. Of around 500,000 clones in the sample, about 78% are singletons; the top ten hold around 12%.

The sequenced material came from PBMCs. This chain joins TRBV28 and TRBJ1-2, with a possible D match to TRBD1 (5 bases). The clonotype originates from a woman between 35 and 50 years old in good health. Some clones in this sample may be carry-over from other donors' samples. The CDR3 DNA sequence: TGTGCCAGCAGTTTGGGCCAGGGCTATGGCTACACCTTC. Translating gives CASSLGQGYGYTF.